The 18 T cell receptor beta chains given below trace back to one sample, sequenced in a study of blood T cell repertoires in COVID-19. The method was immunoSEQ multiplex PCR; TCRdb's version includes in-frame clones alone and lacks a portion of them. The top ten hold roughly 10% of the sample, which has 130,000 to 150,000 clones, around 84% seen once. Sequencing was carried out using peripheral blood. These receptors were taken from a man in his 60s with active or convalescent COVID-19.

The chain is built from TRBV5-1 and TRBJ2-5; tentatively, D is TRBD2 (5 bases). CDR1 and CDR2 (germline): SGHRS, YFSETQ. V was shortened by 0 bases and J by 5 bases, with 14 bases between the two germline ends. CDR3 length equals 15 residues. CDR3 sequence reads: CASSLASGGSETQYF. The CDR3 DNA reads as TGCGCCAGCAGCTTGGCCAGCGGAGGCTCGGAGACCCAGTACTTC. The full variable domain, with the rest looked up from reference TRBV5-1 and TRBJ2-5, is KAGVTQTPRYLIKTRGQQVTLSCSPISGHRSVSWYQQTPGQGLQFLFEYFSETQRNKGNFPGRFSGRQFSNSRSEMNVSTLELGDSALYLCASSLASGGSETQYFGPGTRLLVL.

The chain has TRBV6-5 and TRBJ1-1; the D gene is possibly TRBD1 (6 bases). The CDR3 runs 15 residues. Per the germline V gene, CDR1 is MNHEY and CDR2 is SVGAGI. V was trimmed by 0 bases and J by 4 bases, leaving 12 bases between them. The CDR3 DNA reads TGTGCCAGCAGTTACTCGACAACAGGGAGCACTGAAGCTTTCTTT. This translates into CASSYSTTGSTEAFF.

V usage is TRBV10-3 and J usage is TRBJ1-5; 11 positions agree with TRBD1. Germline CDR1 and CDR2: ENHRY and SYGVKD. This CDR3 is built from 15 residues. V shed 3 bases and J 5 bases; nucleotides not matched to a gene: 3. The CDR3 DNA sequence: TGTGCCATCAGTGAAGGGACAGGGGGAGATCAGCCCCAGCATTTT. This translates into CAISEGTGGDQPQHF.

This chain joins TRBV7-2 and TRBJ1-2; 11 nucleotides match TRBD1. The trim removed 5 bases at V and 3 bases at J, leaving 5 bases unmatched. This CDR3 is 15 amino acids long. CDR1 is SGHTA, CDR2 FQGNSA, per germline. The chain's CDR3 is CASSPGQGAYYGYTF. CDR3 bases: TGTGCCAGCAGCCCAGGACAGGGGGCTTACTATGGCTACACCTTC.

The rearrangement links TRBV6-2 or TRBV6-3 to TRBJ2-1; the D is unclear. Germline V gives CDR1 MNHEY, CDR2 SVGEGT. The CDR3 length is 13 residues. Trimming pared 1 base from V and 6 bases from J, leaving 7 bases between. The CDR3 region is CASSYYTANEQFF. In nucleotides, the CDR3 is TGTGCCAGCAGTTACTATACAGCCAATGAGCAGTTCTTC.

V and J are TRBV7-2 and TRBJ1-1, with 8 bases matching TRBD1. V dropped 5 bases and J dropped 4; count of bases not matched to a gene: 6. The CDR3 length is 14 residues. In germline, CDR1 is SGHTA, CDR2 FQGNSA. CDR3 DNA: TGTGCCAGCAGCGGGAGACAGGGGTTCACTGAAGCTTTCTTT. As protein: CASSGRQGFTEAFF.

The chain uses TRBV11-2 and TRBJ1-1; D uncertain. V gave up 4 bases and J gave up 3 bases, with 6 bases separating them. The CDR3 has 12 residues. The germline V gene has CDR1 SGHAT and CDR2 FQNNGV. DNA for the CDR3: TGTGCCAGCAGCTCCGTGTACACTGAAGCTTTCTTT. Translated: CASSSVYTEAFF.

This clone appeared once. The chain links TRBV7-2 to TRBJ1-5; no clear D gene. This CDR3 has 12 residues. The V gene's germline CDR1 is SGHTA and CDR2 FQGNSA. V lost 3 bases and J lost 5, with 5 bases in between. CDR3 sequence (DNA): TGTGCCAGCAGCTTCGGGGATCAGCCCCAGCATTTT. Amino acid sequence: CASSFGDQPQHF.

The CDR3 sequence: CASSKGLYQETQYF. DNA of the CDR3: TGTGCCAGTAGTAAGGGACTATACCAAGAGACCCAGTACTTC. The chain employs TRBV19 and TRBJ2-5; TRBD2 matches 7 bases. The V and J ends lost 4 bases and 0 bases, in that order; junction bases with no gene match: 2. Germline V gene data show CDR1 as LNHDA and CDR2 as SQIVND (reference sequence). The CDR3 loop spans 14 amino acids.

About this clone: The junction departs from germline at one end; a sequencing error may be responsible. This chain joins TRBV20-1 and TRBJ1-2; 7 positions match TRBD1. Germline values: CDR1 DFQATT, CDR2 SNEGSKA (reference sequence). The CDR3 has 11 amino acids. Written as DNA, the CDR3 is TGCAGTGCTAGAGATTCTTGGGACAGCGTCTTC. Translating gives CSARDSWDSVF.

The V and J genes are TRBV24-1 and TRBJ2-5, with 9 bases that match TRBD1. The length of the CDR3 is 14 residues. CDR1 and CDR2 from the germline V gene are KGHDR and SFDVKD. Trimming at V came to 5 bases and at J to 5 bases, leaving 5 bases not matched to a gene. The CDR3 sequence: CATSGDRAGETQYF. The CDR3 DNA reads TGTGCCACCAGTGGGGACAGGGCGGGGGAGACCCAGTACTTC.

The rearrangement joins TRBV4-1 to TRBJ1-1; a possible D gene is TRBD1 (5 bases). CDR1 MGHRA and CDR2 YSYEKL come from the germline V gene. Trimming shortened V by 5 bases and J by 1 base, and 14 bases separated the two germline ends. CDR3 length equals 15 residues. CDR3 sequence: CASSNKDKANTEAFF. The CDR3 bases are TGCGCCAGCAGCAACAAGGACAAAGCGAACACTGAAGCTTTCTTT.

The gene calls are TRBV7-2 and TRBJ2-1; tentatively, D is TRBD2 (5 bases). Trimming stripped 2 bases from V and 1 base from J, with 18 bases between. Germline lookup yields CDR1 SGHTA and CDR2 FQGNSA. The CDR3 contains 18 residues. CDR3 residues: CASSLPVAYSKSYNEQFF. CDR3 nucleotides: TGTGCCAGCAGCTTACCAGTAGCGTATAGCAAATCCTACAATGAGCAGTTCTTC.

The CDR3 DNA is TGTGCCATCAGTGAGTCCCCGCCTAACAGGGCCCTCAGCACAGATACGCAGTATTTT. Residues: CAISESPPNRALSTDTQYF. The chain is built from TRBV10-3 and TRBJ2-3, with a possible D match to TRBD1 (6 bases). The CDR3 is 19 residues long. The germline V gene encodes CDR1 ENHRY and CDR2 SYGVKD. V was clipped by 0 bases and J by 0 bases, with 19 bases between them.

This clone appeared once. The V and J genes are TRBV30 and TRBJ1-2; no firm D call. The germline gives CDR1 GTSNPN, CDR2 SVGIG (reference sequence). V lost 8 bases to trimming and J lost 4 bases, with 14 bases between them. The CDR3 spans 12 residues. This CDR3 is CAGLKNGYGYTF. CDR3 DNA sequence: TGTGCCGGACTGAAAAATGGCTATGGCTACACCTTC.

This clone occurred a few times. The rearrangement uses TRBV14 and TRBJ1-1; tentative D call: TRBD1 (5 bases). The CDR3 is 13 amino acids. Trimming shortened V by 4 bases and J by 5 bases, and 11 bases separated the two germline ends. Germline CDR1 is SGHDN and CDR2 is FVKESK. The CDR3 region has the DNA TGTGCCAGCAGCCGGGGCGTTGGGACTGAAGCTTTCTTT. This codes for CASSRGVGTEAFF. Drawing the rest from reference TRBV14 and TRBJ1-1, the complete variable domain is EAGVTQFPSHSVIEKGQTVTLRCDPISGHDNLYWYRRVMGKEIKFLLHFVKESKQDESGMPNNRFLAERTGGTYSTLKVQPAELEDSGVYFCASSRGVGTEAFFGQGTRLTVV.

The chain links TRBV5-4 to TRBJ2-3, with D tentatively TRBD2 (5 bases). This CDR3 has 15 residues. V dropped 4 bases and J dropped 6 bases, with 18 bases sitting between them. Germline loops: CDR1 SGHNT, CDR2 YYREEE (reference sequence). The CDR3 DNA follows: TGTGCCAGCAGCATTGGCGGGCGTCCGGGGGATACGCAGTATTTT. This sequence encodes CASSIGGRPGDTQYF.

The V gene is TRBV12-3 or TRBV12-4, the J gene TRBJ1-2, with D unclear. V gave up 2 bases and J gave up 7 bases, with 8 bases separating them. This CDR3 has 12 residues. The CDR3 DNA reads TGTGCCAGCAGTTTACGTGGGCTTGGCTACACCTTC. This translates into CASSLRGLGYTF.